This TCR beta chain is from a study of blood T cell repertoires in COVID-19. Overall study context: From T cells, B-cell-depleted T cells, or PBMCs came the material, which was cDNA or gDNA.

In the study's own analysis: Reference gene primer amplification gave nucleated cell count estimates. Assay used: immunoSEQ multiplex PCR; TCRdb lists only in-frame clones, some missing. D and trimming come from the DNA, and the V and J calls and clone size come from that table. The data contain around 190,000 clones, under 80% of them singletons. The CDR3 contains 15 residues. With 4 bases clipped from V and 4 bases from J, the junction kept 8 bases outside the gene matches. In germline, CDR1 is LGHNA, CDR2 YNFKEQ. Study members were between about 18 and 95 years old and lived in about two dozen US regions. Participants were placed into cohorts based on the clinical history they reported.

This sequence joins TRBV4-2 and TRBJ2-3; 7 bases are shared with TRBD2. Source material: PBMCs or T cells enriched from blood (not recorded which). The receptor's source is a woman in her forties or fifties with acute COVID-19. As DNA, the CDR3 is TGTGCCAGCAGCCCTGGGGGGGGAGGCCCAGATACGCAGTATTTT. Its translation is CASSPGGGGPDTQYF.